Listed below are T cell receptor beta chains from one sample, sequenced in a study of blood T cell repertoires in COVID-19. Produced via immunoSEQ multiplex PCR; TCRdb's table is partial and in-frame only. Among over 400,000 clones listed, 80% to 90% were seen once. Input material: peripheral blood. Receptors originate from a woman in her twenties or thirties with active or convalescent COVID-19. Both conserved end residues are part of each CDR3. Fields, in order: CDR3 length, V gene, clone size, D gene, J gene, CDR3 DNA, CDR3 protein. D genes are given only for firm matches. Some rows have no size entry. The others give once, few or many, or a class for an expanded clone.

length: 15
V: TRBV4-1
size: -
D: TRBD2
J: TRBJ2-7
DNA: TGCGCCAGCAGCTACTCGGGACTAGCGGACTACGAGCAGTACTTC
CDR3: CASSYSGLADYEQYF

length: 16
V: TRBV7-8
size: -
D: TRBD1
J: TRBJ1-1
DNA: TGTGCCAGCAGCTTAGCCCCGACAGGGGTCGACACTGAAGCTTTCTTT
CDR3: CASSLAPTGVDTEAFF

length: 14
V: TRBV13
size: -
D: TRBD1
J: TRBJ1-5
DNA: TGTGCCAGCAGCTCAGGGACAGGGGGCCAGCCCCAGCATTTT
CDR3: CASSSGTGGQPQHF

length: 16
V: TRBV6-2/TRBV6-3
size: -
D: -
J: TRBJ1-5
DNA: TGTGCCAGCAGTTACTCCCGGCCGGGACACAATCAGCCCCAGCATTTT
CDR3: CASSYSRPGHNQPQHF

length: 12
V: TRBV2
size: -
D: -
J: TRBJ1-2
DNA: TGTGCCAGCAGCCTCAGTGACTATGGCTACACCTTC
CDR3: CASSLSDYGYTF

length: 16
V: TRBV10-3
size: -
D: TRBD1
J: TRBJ2-2
DNA: TGTGCCATCAGTCCGCAGGGGGTCCCGAACACCGGGGAGCTGTTTTTT
CDR3: CAISPQGVPNTGELFF

length: 17
V: TRBV27
size: -
D: -
J: TRBJ2-1
DNA: TGTGCCAGCAGTCCAGCACCTAAAGGGACTTTTTACAATGAGCAGTTCTTC
CDR3: CASSPAPKGTFYNEQFF

length: 14
V: TRBV6-5
size: -
D: TRBD2
J: TRBJ2-3
DNA: TGTGCCAGCAGTCGAGCGGGGGTTGAAGATACGCAGTATTTT
CDR3: CASSRAGVEDTQYF

length: 13
V: TRBV27
size: -
D: -
J: TRBJ2-7
DNA: TGTGCCAGCAGTTACAGGGACTCCTACGAGCAGTACTTC
CDR3: CASSYRDSYEQYF

length: 15
V: TRBV6-5
size: -
D: -
J: TRBJ1-2
DNA: TGTGCCAGCAGTTACCCGGGAAACGATAACTATGGCTACACCTTC
CDR3: CASSYPGNDNYGYTF

length: 17
V: TRBV3-1/TRBV3-2
size: -
D: -
J: TRBJ2-4
DNA: TGTGCCAGCAGTCTATCGGACACCTCAACCCTAAAAAACATTCAGTACTTC
CDR3: CASSLSDTSTLKNIQYF

length: 15
V: TRBV2
size: once
D: TRBD1
J: TRBJ2-7
DNA: TGTGCCAGCAGGGAAGGGACAGGGCTTCAGTACGAGCAGTACTTC
CDR3: CASREGTGLQYEQYF

length: 15
V: TRBV9
size: -
D: TRBD1
J: TRBJ1-3
DNA: TGTGCCAGCAGCGTAGCGACAGGGGCTGGAAACACCATATATTTT
CDR3: CASSVATGAGNTIYF

length: 13
V: TRBV9
size: -
D: TRBD1
J: TRBJ2-3
DNA: TGTGCCAGCAGCTTAGGACAGGGGGATACGCAGTATTTT
CDR3: CASSLGQGDTQYF

length: 16
V: TRBV27
size: -
D: -
J: TRBJ2-3
DNA: TGTGCCAGCAGTTTATTCACAGGGAGTGGCACAGATACGCAGTATTTT
CDR3: CASSLFTGSGTDTQYF

length: 14
V: TRBV5-1
size: once
D: -
J: TRBJ1-4
DNA: TGCGCCAGCAGCGCGGGGGCCACCAATGAAAAACTGTTTTTT
CDR3: CASSAGATNEKLFF

length: 15
V: TRBV6-2/TRBV6-3
size: -
D: -
J: TRBJ1-2
DNA: TGTGCCAGCAGTTACGACGACAAGCCCTACTATGGCTACACCTTC
CDR3: CASSYDDKPYYGYTF

length: 14
V: TRBV20-1
size: -
D: -
J: TRBJ1-1
DNA: TGCAGTGCTAGTTCCGGGGGGTTGAACACTGAAGCTTTCTTT
CDR3: CSASSGGLNTEAFF

length: 14
V: TRBV6-5
size: few
D: -
J: TRBJ2-2
DNA: TGTGCCAGCAGACTACCGGGGAACACCGGGGAGCTGTTTTTT
CDR3: CASRLPGNTGELFF

length: 14
V: TRBV29-1
size: -
D: -
J: TRBJ2-7
DNA: TGCAGCGTCACCATCGGCCAGGGGGGATACGAGCAGTACTTC
CDR3: CSVTIGQGGYEQYF

length: 13
V: TRBV18
size: once
D: -
J: TRBJ2-7
DNA: TGTGCCAGCTCACCACCGCTTACGGACGAGCAGTACTTC
CDR3: CASSPPLTDEQYF

length: 14
V: TRBV7-9
size: -
D: -
J: TRBJ1-1
DNA: TGTGCCAGCAGCTTCGACATATTGAACACTGAAGCTTTCTTT
CDR3: CASSFDILNTEAFF

length: 13
V: TRBV6-5
size: once
D: -
J: TRBJ2-3
DNA: TGTGCCAGCAGACCGGTCAGCACAGATACGCAGTATTTT
CDR3: CASRPVSTDTQYF

length: 15
V: TRBV27
size: once
D: -
J: TRBJ2-7
DNA: TGTGCCAGCAGTTTAAGGGGGGGAGGGAACTACGAGCAGTACTTC
CDR3: CASSLRGGGNYEQYF

length: 11
V: TRBV29-1
size: -
D: -
J: TRBJ1-2
DNA: TGCAGCGTTGTAGGGGGGGATGGCTACACCTTC
CDR3: CSVVGGDGYTF

length: 13
V: TRBV2
size: -
D: -
J: TRBJ1-4
DNA: TGTGCCAGCAGTTCCCACAGGCCTGAAAAACTGTTTTTT
CDR3: CASSSHRPEKLFF

length: 12
V: TRBV5-1
size: -
D: -
J: TRBJ1-1
DNA: TGCGCCAGCAGCTTGGCGAGCTCTGAAGCTTTCTTT
CDR3: CASSLASSEAFF

length: 16
V: TRBV2
size: -
D: TRBD2
J: TRBJ2-2
DNA: TGTGCCAGCAATTTACTAGCGGGGGGAAGCACCGGGGAGCTGTTTTTT
CDR3: CASNLLAGGSTGELFF

length: 13
V: TRBV28
size: -
D: TRBD2
J: TRBJ2-1
DNA: TGTGCCAGCAGCTGGGGGGGTGGCAATGAGCAGTTCTTC
CDR3: CASSWGGGNEQFF

length: 15
V: TRBV6-5
size: -
D: TRBD1
J: TRBJ1-2
DNA: TGTGCCAGCAGTTACTGGACAGGGAATAACTATGGCTACACCTTC
CDR3: CASSYWTGNNYGYTF

length: 13
V: TRBV6-5
size: -
D: -
J: TRBJ1-2
DNA: TGTGCCAGCAGTTATGGGGGGGACTATGGCTACACCTTC
CDR3: CASSYGGDYGYTF